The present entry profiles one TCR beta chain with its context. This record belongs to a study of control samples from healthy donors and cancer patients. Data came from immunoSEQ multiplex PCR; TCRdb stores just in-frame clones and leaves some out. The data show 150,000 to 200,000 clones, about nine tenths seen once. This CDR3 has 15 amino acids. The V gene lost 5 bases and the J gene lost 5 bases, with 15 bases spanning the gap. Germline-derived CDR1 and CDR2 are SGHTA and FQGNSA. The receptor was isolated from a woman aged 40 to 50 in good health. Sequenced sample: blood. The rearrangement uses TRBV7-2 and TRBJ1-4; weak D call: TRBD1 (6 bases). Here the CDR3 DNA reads TGTGCCAGCAGCCCGCGGGACACGCAGAATGAAAAACTGTTTTTT. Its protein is CASSPRDTQNEKLFF.